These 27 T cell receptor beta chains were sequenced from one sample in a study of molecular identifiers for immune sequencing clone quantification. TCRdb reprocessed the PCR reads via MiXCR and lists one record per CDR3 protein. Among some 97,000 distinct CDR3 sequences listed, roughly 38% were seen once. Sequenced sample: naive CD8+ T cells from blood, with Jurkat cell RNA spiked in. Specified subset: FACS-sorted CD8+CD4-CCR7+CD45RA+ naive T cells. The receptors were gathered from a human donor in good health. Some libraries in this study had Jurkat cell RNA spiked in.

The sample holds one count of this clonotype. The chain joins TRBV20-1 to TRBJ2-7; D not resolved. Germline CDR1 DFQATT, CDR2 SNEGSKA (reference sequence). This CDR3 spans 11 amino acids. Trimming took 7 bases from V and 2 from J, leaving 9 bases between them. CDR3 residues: CSGGDTYEQYF. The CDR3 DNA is TGCAGTGGAGGCGACACCTACGAGCAGTACTTC.

CDR3 nucleotides: TGTGCCAGCAGTGAAGCGTTACGGAGGTGGGATCTGCCCCAGCATTTT. Translating gives CASSEALRRWDLPQHF. V gene TRBV2 combines with J gene TRBJ1-5, with unresolved D. V lost 0 bases and J lost 9, with 18 bases in between. CDR3 length equals 16 residues. Germline CDR1 and CDR2: SNHLY and FYNNEI.

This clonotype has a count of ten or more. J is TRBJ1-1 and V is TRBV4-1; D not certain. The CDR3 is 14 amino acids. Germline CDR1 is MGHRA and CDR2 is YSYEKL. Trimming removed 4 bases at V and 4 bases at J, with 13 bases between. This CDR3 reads CASSLLTITTEAFF. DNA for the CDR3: TGCGCCAGCAGCCTGCTGACAATTACCACTGAAGCTTTCTTT.

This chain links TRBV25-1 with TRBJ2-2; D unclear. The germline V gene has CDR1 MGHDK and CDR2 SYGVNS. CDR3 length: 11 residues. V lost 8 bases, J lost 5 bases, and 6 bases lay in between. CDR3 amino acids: CASGETGELFF. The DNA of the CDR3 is TGTGCCAGCGGGGAAACCGGGGAGCTGTTTTTT. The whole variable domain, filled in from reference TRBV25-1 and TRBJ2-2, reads EADIYQTPRYLVIGTGKKITLECSQTMGHDKMYWYQQDPGMELHLIHYSYGVNSTEKGDLSSESTVSRIRTEHFPLTLESARPSHTSQYLCASGETGELFFGEGSRLTVL.

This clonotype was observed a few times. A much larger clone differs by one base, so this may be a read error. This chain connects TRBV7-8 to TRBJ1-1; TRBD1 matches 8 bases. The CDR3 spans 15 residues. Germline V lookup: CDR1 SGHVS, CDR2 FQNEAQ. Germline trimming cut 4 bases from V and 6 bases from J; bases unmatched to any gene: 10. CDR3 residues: CASSSLTGGTSEAFF. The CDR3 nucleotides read TGTGCCAGCAGCTCCCTAACAGGGGGGACCTCTGAAGCTTTCTTT.

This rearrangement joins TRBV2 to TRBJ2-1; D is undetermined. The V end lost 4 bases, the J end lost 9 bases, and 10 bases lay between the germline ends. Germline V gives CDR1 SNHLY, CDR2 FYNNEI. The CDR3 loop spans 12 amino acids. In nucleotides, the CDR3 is TGTGCCAGCAGTGGCCTAGGAATTGAGCAGTTCTTC. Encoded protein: CASSGLGIEQFF.

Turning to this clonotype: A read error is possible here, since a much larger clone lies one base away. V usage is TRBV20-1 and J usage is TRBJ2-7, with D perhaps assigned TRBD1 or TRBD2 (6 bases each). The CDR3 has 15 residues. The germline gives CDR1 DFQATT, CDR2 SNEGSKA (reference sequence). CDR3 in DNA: TGCAGGACGCCGGCTGGGGGCGGGAATGTCGGCGAGCAGTACTTC. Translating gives CRTPAGGGNVGEQYF.

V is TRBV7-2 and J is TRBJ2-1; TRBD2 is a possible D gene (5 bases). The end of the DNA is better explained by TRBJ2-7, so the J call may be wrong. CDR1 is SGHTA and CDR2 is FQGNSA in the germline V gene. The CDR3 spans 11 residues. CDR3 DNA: TGTGCCAGCAGCGTACTAGGCGAGCAGTACTTC. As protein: CASSVLGEQYF.

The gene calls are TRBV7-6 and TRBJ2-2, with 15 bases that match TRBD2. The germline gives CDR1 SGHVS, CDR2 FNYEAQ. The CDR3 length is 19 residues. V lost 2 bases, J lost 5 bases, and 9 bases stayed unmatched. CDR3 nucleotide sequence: TGTGCCAGCAGCTTACAAGATTGGACTAGCGGGAGGGGGACCGGGGAGCTGTTTTTT. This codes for CASSLQDWTSGRGTGELFF.

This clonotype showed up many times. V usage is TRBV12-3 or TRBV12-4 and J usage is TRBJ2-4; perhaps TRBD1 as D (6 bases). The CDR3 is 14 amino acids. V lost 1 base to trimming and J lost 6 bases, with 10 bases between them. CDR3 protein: CASSLDGGGNIQYF. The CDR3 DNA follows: TGTGCCAGCAGTTTAGATGGGGGCGGAAACATTCAGTACTTC.

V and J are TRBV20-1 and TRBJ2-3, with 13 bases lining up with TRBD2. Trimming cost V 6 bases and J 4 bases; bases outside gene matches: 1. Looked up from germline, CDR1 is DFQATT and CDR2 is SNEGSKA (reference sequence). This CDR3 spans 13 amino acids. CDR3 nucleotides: TGCAGTGCAACTAGCGGGAGGGCAGATACGCAGTATTTT. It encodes CSATSGRADTQYF.

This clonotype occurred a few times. Here the CDR3 reads CASSLAPGRDLNTGELFF. Written as DNA, the CDR3 is TGTGCCAGCAGCTTAGCTCCGGGCAGGGACTTAAACACCGGGGAGCTGTTTTTT. This chain connects TRBV13 to TRBJ2-2, with D maybe TRBD2 (6 bases). The CDR3 length is 18 residues. Germline assignment: CDR1 PRHDT and CDR2 FYEKMQ (reference sequence). V was shortened by 1 base and J by 2 bases, with 17 bases between the two germline ends.

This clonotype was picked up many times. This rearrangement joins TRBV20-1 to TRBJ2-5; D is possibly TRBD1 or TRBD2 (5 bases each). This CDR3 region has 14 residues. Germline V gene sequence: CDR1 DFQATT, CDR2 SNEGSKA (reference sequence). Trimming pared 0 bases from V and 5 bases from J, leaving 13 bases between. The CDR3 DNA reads TGCAGTGCTAGAGATCGCTGGGGGTTGGAGACCCAGTACTTC. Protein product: CSARDRWGLETQYF.

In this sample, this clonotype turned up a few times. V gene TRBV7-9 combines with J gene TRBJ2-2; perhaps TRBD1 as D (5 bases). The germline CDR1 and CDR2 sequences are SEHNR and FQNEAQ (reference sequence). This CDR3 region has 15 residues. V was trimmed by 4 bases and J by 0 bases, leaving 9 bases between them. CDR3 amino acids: CASSWTNANTGELFF. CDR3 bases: TGTGCCAGCAGCTGGACAAACGCGAACACCGGGGAGCTGTTTTTT.

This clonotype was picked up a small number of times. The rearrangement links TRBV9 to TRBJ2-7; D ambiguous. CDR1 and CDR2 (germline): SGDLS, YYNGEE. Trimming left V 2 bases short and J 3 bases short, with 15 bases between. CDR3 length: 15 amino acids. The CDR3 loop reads CASSVGRFPDYEQYF. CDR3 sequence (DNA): TGTGCCAGCAGCGTGGGCAGGTTCCCCGACTACGAGCAGTACTTC.

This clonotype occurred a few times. This CDR3 is CSVADRGLMNTGELFF. The CDR3 bases are TGCAGCGTTGCGGACAGGGGGCTAATGAACACCGGGGAGCTGTTTTTT. The chain carries TRBV29-1 and TRBJ2-2, with 11 bases matching TRBD1. Trimming removed 4 bases from V and 1 base from J; junction bases left unmatched: 5. CDR1 and CDR2 (germline): SQVTM, ANQGSEA. The CDR3 runs 16 residues.

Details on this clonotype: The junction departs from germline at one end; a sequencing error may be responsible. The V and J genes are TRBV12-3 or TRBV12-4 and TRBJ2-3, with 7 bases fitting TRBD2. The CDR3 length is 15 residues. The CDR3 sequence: CVSSLWREFPDTQYF. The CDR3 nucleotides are TGTGTCAGCAGTTTGTGGCGGGAGTTCCCAGATACGCAGTATTTT.

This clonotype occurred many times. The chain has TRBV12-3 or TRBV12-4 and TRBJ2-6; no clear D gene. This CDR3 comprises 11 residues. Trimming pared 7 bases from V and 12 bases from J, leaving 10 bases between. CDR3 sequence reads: CASTPGAVLTF. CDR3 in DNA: TGTGCCAGCACCCCGGGCGCCGTCCTGACTTTC.

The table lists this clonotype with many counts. This CDR3 reads CASSRRTDYYGYTF. As DNA, the CDR3 is TGTGCCAGCAGCCGTCGGACAGACTACTATGGCTACACCTTC. This sequence joins TRBV5-4 and TRBJ1-2; a weak D match, TRBD1 (6 bases). Per germline, CDR1 SGHNT and CDR2 YYREEE (reference sequence). The CDR3 has 14 amino acids. Trimming cost V 4 bases and J 3 bases, with 13 bases left between them.

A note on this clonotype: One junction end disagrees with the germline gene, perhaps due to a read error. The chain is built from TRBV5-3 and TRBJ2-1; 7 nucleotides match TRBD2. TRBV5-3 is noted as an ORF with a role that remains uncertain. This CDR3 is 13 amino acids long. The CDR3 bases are TGTGCCAGCAGCTTGCGGGAGAGCCATGAGCAGTTCTTC. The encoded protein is CASSLRESHEQFF.

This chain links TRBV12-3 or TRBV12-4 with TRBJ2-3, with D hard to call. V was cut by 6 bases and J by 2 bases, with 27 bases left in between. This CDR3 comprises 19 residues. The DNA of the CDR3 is TGTGCCAGCAGCTCTCCTGAACCCAACGATAAGCCCAACACAGATACGCAGTATTTT. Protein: CASSSPEPNDKPNTDTQYF.

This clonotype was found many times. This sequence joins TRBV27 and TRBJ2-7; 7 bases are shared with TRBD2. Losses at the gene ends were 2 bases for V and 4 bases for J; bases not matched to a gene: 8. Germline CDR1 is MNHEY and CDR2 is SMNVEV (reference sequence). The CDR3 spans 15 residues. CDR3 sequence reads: CASSLQLAEQYEQYF. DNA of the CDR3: TGTGCCAGCAGTTTACAGCTAGCGGAGCAGTACGAGCAGTACTTC.

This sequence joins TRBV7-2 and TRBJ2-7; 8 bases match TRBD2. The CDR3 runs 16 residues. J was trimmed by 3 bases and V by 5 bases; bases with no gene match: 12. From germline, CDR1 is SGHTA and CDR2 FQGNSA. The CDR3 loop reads CASSTRWTSRSYEQYF. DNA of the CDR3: TGTGCCAGCAGCACCCGATGGACTAGCCGGAGCTACGAGCAGTACTTC.

The CDR3 sequence: CASSGGRYRDHEQYF. CDR3 in DNA: TGTGCCAGCAGTGGAGGCCGGTACAGGGACCACGAGCAGTACTTC. This chain joins TRBV7-8 and TRBJ2-7, with a weak D call TRBD1 (6 bases). CDR1 SGHVS and CDR2 FQNEAQ come from the germline V gene. V was clipped by 6 bases and J by 5 bases, with 20 bases between them. The CDR3 totals 15 residues.

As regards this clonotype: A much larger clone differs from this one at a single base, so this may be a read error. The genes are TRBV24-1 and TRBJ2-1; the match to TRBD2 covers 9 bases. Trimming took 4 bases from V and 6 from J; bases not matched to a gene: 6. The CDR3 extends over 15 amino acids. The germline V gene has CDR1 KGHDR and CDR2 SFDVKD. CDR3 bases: TGTGCCACCAGTGAGGTAGCGGGAGCCTGCAATGAGCAGTTCTTC. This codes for CATSEVAGACNEQFF.

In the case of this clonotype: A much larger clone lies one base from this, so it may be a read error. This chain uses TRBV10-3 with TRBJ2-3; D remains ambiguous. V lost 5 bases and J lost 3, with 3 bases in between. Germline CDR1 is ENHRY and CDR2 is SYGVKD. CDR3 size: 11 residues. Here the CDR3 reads CAISNTDTQYF. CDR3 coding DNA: TGTGCCATCAGTAATACAGATACGCAGTATTTT.

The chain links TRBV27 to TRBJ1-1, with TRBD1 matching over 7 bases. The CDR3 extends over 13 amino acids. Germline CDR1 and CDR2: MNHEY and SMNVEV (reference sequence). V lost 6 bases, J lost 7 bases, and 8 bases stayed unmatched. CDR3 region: CASSPGTAYEAFF. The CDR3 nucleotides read TGTGCCAGCAGCCCCGGGACAGCCTATGAAGCTTTCTTT.